This is a list of T cell receptor beta chains from one sample in a study of CD8+ T cells in alopecia areata. Some clones are missing from TCRdb's copy, which holds only in-frame ones; the method was immunoSEQ multiplex PCR. The sample gives 6,900 or so clones, nearly 70% of which show up once; more than 15% is in the top ten. The input for sequencing was skin, taken at week 4, from a patient treated with tofacitinib. Receptors originate from a human donor with alopecia areata. Both conserved end residues are part of each CDR3. Fields, in order: D gene, V gene, J gene, clone size, CDR3 protein, CDR3 DNA. D genes are given only for firm matches. Clone size is shown for a subset of rows, as once, few, many or a class of expanded clone.

D gene: .
V gene: TRBV5-1
J gene: TRBJ1-5
clone size: .
CDR3 protein: CASSPGNNQPQHF
CDR3 DNA: TGCGCCAGCAGCCCCGGTAACAATCAGCCCCAGCATTTT

D gene: .
V gene: TRBV9
J gene: TRBJ2-7
clone size: .
CDR3 protein: CASSVSSGYEQYF
CDR3 DNA: TGTGCCAGCAGCGTAAGTTCGGGTTACGAGCAGTACTTC

D gene: TRBD1
V gene: TRBV19
J gene: TRBJ1-1
clone size: .
CDR3 protein: CASRDRVNTEAFF
CDR3 DNA: TGTGCCAGCAGGGACAGGGTGAACACTGAAGCTTTCTTT

D gene: .
V gene: TRBV4-1
J gene: TRBJ1-2
clone size: once
CDR3 protein: CASSQEPQGINYGYTF
CDR3 DNA: TGCGCCAGCAGCCAAGAACCTCAGGGAATAAACTATGGCTACACCTTC

D gene: .
V gene: TRBV6-5
J gene: TRBJ2-5
clone size: .
CDR3 protein: CASSGSWDGKETQYF
CDR3 DNA: TGTGCCAGCAGCGGAAGCTGGGACGGTAAAGAGACCCAGTACTTC

D gene: TRBD1
V gene: TRBV6-5
J gene: TRBJ1-3
clone size: .
CDR3 protein: CASTGTVSGNTIYF
CDR3 DNA: TGTGCCAGCACCGGGACAGTCTCTGGAAACACCATATATTTT

D gene: .
V gene: TRBV18
J gene: TRBJ2-4
clone size: .
CDR3 protein: CASSPHLGRGWSKNIQYF
CDR3 DNA: TGTGCCAGCTCACCACATTTAGGCAGGGGATGGAGCAAAAACATTCAGTACTTC

D gene: .
V gene: TRBV29-1
J gene: TRBJ2-3
clone size: once
CDR3 protein: CSVLRAVIDTQYF
CDR3 DNA: TGCAGCGTTTTACGGGCCGTTATAGATACGCAGTATTTT

D gene: TRBD1
V gene: TRBV30
J gene: TRBJ1-5
clone size: few
CDR3 protein: CAWSPPDRVGQPQHF
CDR3 DNA: TGTGCCTGGAGTCCCCCTGACAGGGTGGGTCAGCCCCAGCATTTT

D gene: .
V gene: TRBV6-5
J gene: TRBJ2-7
clone size: .
CDR3 protein: CASSYDSDYEQYF
CDR3 DNA: TGTGCCAGCAGTTACGACAGCGACTACGAGCAGTACTTC

D gene: TRBD1
V gene: TRBV5-4
J gene: TRBJ1-1
clone size: .
CDR3 protein: CASSYLPHRGEAFF
CDR3 DNA: TGTGCCAGCAGCTACTTGCCTCACAGGGGTGAAGCTTTCTTT

D gene: .
V gene: TRBV11-2
J gene: TRBJ2-7
clone size: .
CDR3 protein: CASSKPGRPYEQYF
CDR3 DNA: TGTGCCAGCAGCAAACCGGGACGGCCCTACGAGCAGTACTTC

D gene: .
V gene: TRBV6-6
J gene: TRBJ1-1
clone size: .
CDR3 protein: CASIQRGTEAFF
CDR3 DNA: TGTGCCAGCATCCAACGGGGCACTGAAGCTTTCTTT

D gene: .
V gene: TRBV7-6
J gene: TRBJ1-2
clone size: once
CDR3 protein: CASSPRVDSYGYTF
CDR3 DNA: TGTGCCAGCAGCCCCAGGGTGGATAGCTATGGCTACACCTTC

D gene: TRBD1
V gene: TRBV6-1
J gene: TRBJ2-5
clone size: .
CDR3 protein: CASRDRGRFRETQYF
CDR3 DNA: TGTGCCAGCAGGGACAGGGGGAGATTCCGAGAGACCCAGTACTTC

D gene: TRBD2
V gene: TRBV7-8
J gene: TRBJ2-4
clone size: few
CDR3 protein: CASSRGGSSNIQYF
CDR3 DNA: TGTGCCAGCAGCCGGGGGGGCAGCTCGAACATTCAGTACTTC

D gene: .
V gene: TRBV5-5
J gene: TRBJ1-2
clone size: .
CDR3 protein: CASSHPGTWYGYTF
CDR3 DNA: TGTGCCAGCAGCCATCCCGGGACATGGTATGGCTACACCTTC

D gene: TRBD1
V gene: TRBV27
J gene: TRBJ1-6
clone size: .
CDR3 protein: CASSLTGGENSPLHF
CDR3 DNA: TGTGCCAGCAGTCTAACAGGGGGCGAAAATTCACCCCTCCACTTT

D gene: .
V gene: TRBV7-6
J gene: TRBJ2-2
clone size: .
CDR3 protein: CASSLGTVNTGELFF
CDR3 DNA: TGTGCCAGCAGCTTAGGGACGGTCAACACCGGGGAGCTGTTTTTT

D gene: .
V gene: TRBV5-1
J gene: TRBJ2-4
clone size: .
CDR3 protein: CASSPGTLRVTKNIQYF
CDR3 DNA: TGCGCCAGCAGCCCCGGGACCCTTCGGGTAACCAAAAACATTCAGTACTTC

D gene: .
V gene: TRBV5-5
J gene: TRBJ2-2
clone size: .
CDR3 protein: CASSLDRAAGELFF
CDR3 DNA: TGTGCCAGCAGCTTGGACAGGGCGGCCGGGGAGCTGTTTTTT

D gene: .
V gene: TRBV7-9
J gene: TRBJ1-1
clone size: few
CDR3 protein: CASSSTRGVEAFF
CDR3 DNA: TGTGCCAGCAGCTCCACCCGGGGGGTTGAAGCTTTCTTT

D gene: .
V gene: TRBV5-1
J gene: TRBJ2-7
clone size: .
CDR3 protein: CASSPIQGYEQYF
CDR3 DNA: TGCGCCAGCAGCCCGATCCAGGGTTACGAGCAGTACTTC

D gene: TRBD2
V gene: TRBV7-6
J gene: TRBJ2-1
clone size: .
CDR3 protein: CASSKAMTSGGSQFF
CDR3 DNA: TGTGCCAGCAGCAAAGCGATGACTAGCGGGGGCTCGCAGTTCTTC

D gene: .
V gene: TRBV21-1
J gene: TRBJ1-5
clone size: few
CDR3 protein: CASSPQEGQTDSNQPQHF
CDR3 DNA: TGTGCCAGCAGCCCGCAGGAGGGACAGACCGATAGCAATCAGCCCCAGCATTTT

D gene: .
V gene: TRBV5-1
J gene: TRBJ1-1
clone size: .
CDR3 protein: CASNNFIGDEAFF
CDR3 DNA: TGCGCCAGCAACAACTTTATTGGGGATGAAGCTTTCTTT

D gene: TRBD1
V gene: TRBV27
J gene: TRBJ1-1
clone size: once
CDR3 protein: CASSLTQTGDTEAFF
CDR3 DNA: TGTGCCAGCAGTTTAACCCAGACAGGGGACACTGAAGCTTTCTTT

D gene: .
V gene: TRBV10-3
J gene: TRBJ1-4
clone size: .
CDR3 protein: CAISKVVTEKLFF
CDR3 DNA: TGTGCCATCAGTAAAGTGGTTACAGAAAAACTGTTTTTT

D gene: TRBD2
V gene: TRBV13
J gene: TRBJ2-5
clone size: .
CDR3 protein: CASSPTGGGGLETQYF
CDR3 DNA: TGTGCCAGCAGCCCCACCGGCGGGGGGGGCCTAGAGACCCAGTACTTC

D gene: .
V gene: TRBV10-3
J gene: TRBJ1-5
clone size: once
CDR3 protein: CAIGLEQEDQPQHF
CDR3 DNA: TGTGCCATCGGCTTAGAACAGGAGGATCAGCCCCAGCATTTT

D gene: .
V gene: TRBV7-9
J gene: TRBJ1-4
clone size: .
CDR3 protein: CASSAVGGSEKLFF
CDR3 DNA: TGTGCCAGCAGCGCAGTCGGTGGGTCCGAAAAACTGTTTTTT

D gene: TRBD2
V gene: TRBV5-4
J gene: TRBJ2-1
clone size: .
CDR3 protein: CASSTPSGRPTWDNEQFF
CDR3 DNA: TGTGCCAGCAGCACTCCTAGCGGGAGGCCCACCTGGGACAATGAGCAGTTCTTC

D gene: .
V gene: TRBV9
J gene: TRBJ2-1
clone size: .
CDR3 protein: CASSGAASYNEQFF
CDR3 DNA: TGTGCCAGCAGTGGAGCGGCCTCCTACAATGAGCAGTTCTTC

D gene: .
V gene: TRBV5-1
J gene: TRBJ2-7
clone size: .
CDR3 protein: CASSPVRDSLNNEQYF
CDR3 DNA: TGCGCCAGCAGCCCGGTCCGGGACTCATTAAACAACGAGCAGTACTTC

D gene: .
V gene: TRBV19
J gene: TRBJ2-2
clone size: .
CDR3 protein: CASSPNTGELFF
CDR3 DNA: TGTGCCAGTAGTCCGAACACCGGGGAGCTGTTTTTT

D gene: .
V gene: TRBV19
J gene: TRBJ1-1
clone size: .
CDR3 protein: CASSIRFQSTEAFF
CDR3 DNA: TGTGCCAGTAGTATAAGATTCCAGTCCACTGAAGCTTTCTTT